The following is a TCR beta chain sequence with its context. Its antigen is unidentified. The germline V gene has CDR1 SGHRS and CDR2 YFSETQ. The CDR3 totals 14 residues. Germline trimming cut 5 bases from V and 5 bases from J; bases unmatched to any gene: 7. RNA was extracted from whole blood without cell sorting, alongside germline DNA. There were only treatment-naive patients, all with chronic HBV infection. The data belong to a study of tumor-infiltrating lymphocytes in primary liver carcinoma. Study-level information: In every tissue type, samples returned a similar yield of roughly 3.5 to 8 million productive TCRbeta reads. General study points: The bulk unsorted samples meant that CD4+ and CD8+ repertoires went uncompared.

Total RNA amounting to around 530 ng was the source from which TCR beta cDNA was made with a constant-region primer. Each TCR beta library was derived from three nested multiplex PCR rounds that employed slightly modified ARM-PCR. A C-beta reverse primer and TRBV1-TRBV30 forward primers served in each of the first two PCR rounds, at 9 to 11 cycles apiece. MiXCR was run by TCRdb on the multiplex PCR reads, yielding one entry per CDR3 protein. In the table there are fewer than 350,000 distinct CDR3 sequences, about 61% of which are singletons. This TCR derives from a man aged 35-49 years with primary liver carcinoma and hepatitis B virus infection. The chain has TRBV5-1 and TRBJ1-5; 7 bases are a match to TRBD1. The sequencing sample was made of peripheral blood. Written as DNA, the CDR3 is TGCGCCAGCAGGGTAGGGACAGATGATCAGCCCCAGCATTTT. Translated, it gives CASRVGTDDQPQHF.